The next 3 T cell receptor beta chains were all read from a single sample in a study of beta chain features in type 1 diabetes. The whole isolated RNA underwent reverse transcription, so sequencing captured expressed TCRB transcripts. Assay: immunoSEQ multiplex PCR; the TCRdb copy retains only in-frame clones and omits some. This sample yields some 150,000 clones, of which about a tenth are seen a single time; 0.6% to 0.85% belongs to the top ten. Input material: central memory CD4+ T cells from blood. The receptors stem from a man aged 18 to 29 in good health.

Many counts were recorded for this clone. Different DNA sequences within this sample yield the same CDR3. The V call is TRBV6-6, the J call TRBJ2-7; D is undetermined. The CDR3 extends over 13 amino acids. The V end lost 0 bases, the J end lost 3 bases, and 6 bases lay between the germline ends. CDR1 is MNHNY, CDR2 SVGAGI, per germline (reference sequence). The DNA of the CDR3 is TGTGCCAGCAGTTACTCCAGCGACTACGAGCAGTACTTC. It translates to CASSYSSDYEQYF.

The chain carries TRBV7-7 and TRBJ2-5, with 9 positions matching TRBD2. V shed 5 bases, J shed 2 bases, and the junction held 3 bases outside the gene matches. Germline CDR1 and CDR2: SSHAT and FNYEAQ (reference sequence). The CDR3 has 14 residues. The CDR3 protein is CASSRLAVQETQYF. For the CDR3, the DNA is TGTGCCAGCAGCCGACTAGCGGTACAAGAGACCCAGTACTTC. The variable domain in full, with the rest retrieved from reference TRBV7-7 and TRBJ2-5, is GAGVSQSPRYKVTKRGQDVTLRCDPISSHATLYWYQQALGQGPEFLTYFNYEAQPDKSGLPSDRFSAERPEGSISTLTIQRTEQRDSAMYRCASSRLAVQETQYFGPGTRLLVL.

The gene calls are TRBV4-1 and TRBJ1-5; D gene ambiguous. The germline V and J ends were trimmed by 2 bases and 7 bases, with 18 bases remaining between them. Germline V CDR1 and CDR2: MGHRA, YSYEKL. The CDR3 is 16 residues long. CDR3 sequence (DNA): TGCGCCAGCAGCCAACAGAACTTAATGGAGAACCAGCCCCAGCATTTT. Amino acids: CASSQQNLMENQPQHF.